The 9 T cell receptor beta chains below were found in one sample sequenced in a study of cytomegalovirus exposure and HLA in healthy donors (dated by TCRdb to about 2017). The library was obtained by the immunoSEQ multiplex PCR assay. This is the immuneACCESS table as TCRdb keeps it, with only in-frame sequences that have V and J called. A part of the clones is gone; compared with another copy, unresolved V genes explain less than half, and the rest is unexplained. This sample is represented by 150,000 to 200,000 clones; around four fifths of them were singletons. Roughly 7% of the sample is taken by the ten largest. What was sequenced was PBMCs. Receptor source: a man in his late teens or twenties in good health and CMV-seropositive.

This rearrangement joins TRBV30 to TRBJ2-7; D perhaps matches TRBD2 (6 bases). Per germline, CDR1 GTSNPN and CDR2 SVGIG (reference sequence). There are 13 residues in the CDR3. The V end was cut by 6 bases, the J end by 0 bases, with 12 bases between. CDR3 sequence: CACAGLRSYEQYF. In DNA, the CDR3 is TGTGCCTGCGCGGGACTGCGCTCCTACGAGCAGTACTTC.

Points on this clone: This sequence may be a read error, since a much larger clone differs from it by one base. The rearrangement joins TRBV2 to TRBJ2-2, with D possibly being TRBD1 (6 bases). Trimming shortened V by 4 bases and J by 3 bases, and 6 bases separated the two germline ends. The V gene's germline CDR1 is SNHLY and CDR2 FYNNEI. The CDR3 is 13 amino acids. Here the CDR3 reads CASSGTDTGELFF. Written as DNA, the CDR3 is TGTGCCAGCAGTGGGACAGACACCGGGGAGCTGTTTTTT.

The chain joins TRBV13 to TRBJ1-3; D remains unclear. The germline V gene encodes CDR1 PRHDT and CDR2 FYEKMQ (reference sequence). V was pared by 6 bases and J by 4 bases, with 10 bases between. The CDR3 has 13 amino acids. The CDR3, as DNA: TGTGCCAGCAGTTTTGTACAAGGAAACACCATATATTTT. Protein sequence: CASSFVQGNTIYF.

The chain carries TRBV7-9 and TRBJ2-7; TRBD2 agrees at 11 bases. CDR1 SEHNR and CDR2 FQNEAQ come from the germline V gene (reference sequence). Trimming cost V 1 base and J 3 bases; bases outside gene matches: 5. The CDR3 spans 16 residues. CDR3 region: CASSLDKGLAVYEQYF. In nucleotides, the CDR3 is TGTGCCAGCAGCTTAGACAAGGGACTAGCGGTCTACGAGCAGTACTTC.

CDR3 DNA sequence: TGTGCCAGCAGCTTGGCCCGGGGTTGGGAGCTGTTTTTT. Protein sequence: CASSLARGWELFF. V and J are TRBV7-2 and TRBJ2-2, with D possibly TRBD2 on 5 matching bases. Deletions cut 3 bases from V and 9 bases from J, with 11 bases between. Looked up from germline, CDR1 is SGHTA and CDR2 is FQGNSA. The CDR3 is 13 amino acids.

The chain uses TRBV7-6 and TRBJ2-2; 7 bases line up with TRBD2. From germline, CDR1 is SGHVS and CDR2 FNYEAQ. The CDR3 runs 17 residues. V lost 4 bases, J lost 1 base, and 9 bases stayed unmatched. CDR3: CASSSPLGRENTGELFF. CDR3 nucleotides: TGTGCCAGCAGCTCCCCCCTAGGGAGGGAGAACACCGGGGAGCTGTTTTTT. Supplemented by reference TRBV7-6 and TRBJ2-2, the full variable domain reads GAGVSQSPRYKVTKRGQDVALRCDPISGHVSLYWYRQALGQGPEFLTYFNYEAQQDKSGLPNDRFSAERPEGSISTLTIQRTEQRDSAMYRCASSSPLGRENTGELFFGEGSRLTVL.

The chain links TRBV25-1 to TRBJ1-4; possible D gene TRBD1, 5 bases. The CDR3 spans 15 residues. The germline V and J ends were trimmed by 1 base and 4 bases, with 10 bases remaining between them. Germline values: CDR1 MGHDK, CDR2 SYGVNS. This CDR3 reads CASSEWAGYNEKLFF. DNA of the CDR3: TGTGCCAGCAGTGAATGGGCAGGGTATAATGAAAAACTGTTTTTT.

The chain combines TRBV27 with TRBJ2-7; 7 nucleotides line up with TRBD2. Germline CDR1 MNHEY, CDR2 SMNVEV (reference sequence). V lost 2 bases, J lost 4 bases, and 8 bases stayed unmatched. The CDR3 consists of 15 residues. In nucleotides, the CDR3 is TGTGCCAGCAGTTTACTGTCGGGAGGTGGGTACGAGCAGTACTTC. Its translation is CASSLLSGGGYEQYF.

The rearrangement uses TRBV7-9 and TRBJ2-7, with 7 bases that match TRBD1. There are 13 residues in the CDR3. The germline CDR1 and CDR2 sequences are SEHNR and FQNEAQ (reference sequence). J gave up 6 bases and V 2 bases, and 4 bases lay outside the gene matches. CDR3 sequence reads: CASSLTGVFEQYF. CDR3 sequence (DNA): TGTGCCAGCAGCTTAACAGGGGTATTCGAGCAGTACTTC.